Sequencing of this TCR beta chain was carried out in a study of blood T cell repertoires in COVID-19. The wider study: Sites in the United States, Italy and Spain provided acute and convalescent COVID-19 samples.

This CDR3 is built from 16 residues. Looked up from germline, CDR1 is SGHTS and CDR2 is YDEGEE. V was pared by 4 bases and J by 5 bases, with 9 bases of the junction left unmatched. Method: immunoSEQ multiplex PCR; TCRdb's copy keeps in-frame clones and lacks some. Of about 220,000 clones in the sample, 70% to 85% were seen once. Input material: PBMCs or T cells enriched from blood (not recorded which). The rearrangement joins TRBV5-8 to TRBJ2-1; 10 bases map to TRBD1. The sequence was collected from a woman between 55 and 75 years old who had recovered from COVID-19. As DNA, the CDR3 is TGTGCCAGCAGCCGGGGTTCAGGACAGGGGGACAATGAGCAGTTCTTC. Translating it yields CASSRGSGQGDNEQFF.